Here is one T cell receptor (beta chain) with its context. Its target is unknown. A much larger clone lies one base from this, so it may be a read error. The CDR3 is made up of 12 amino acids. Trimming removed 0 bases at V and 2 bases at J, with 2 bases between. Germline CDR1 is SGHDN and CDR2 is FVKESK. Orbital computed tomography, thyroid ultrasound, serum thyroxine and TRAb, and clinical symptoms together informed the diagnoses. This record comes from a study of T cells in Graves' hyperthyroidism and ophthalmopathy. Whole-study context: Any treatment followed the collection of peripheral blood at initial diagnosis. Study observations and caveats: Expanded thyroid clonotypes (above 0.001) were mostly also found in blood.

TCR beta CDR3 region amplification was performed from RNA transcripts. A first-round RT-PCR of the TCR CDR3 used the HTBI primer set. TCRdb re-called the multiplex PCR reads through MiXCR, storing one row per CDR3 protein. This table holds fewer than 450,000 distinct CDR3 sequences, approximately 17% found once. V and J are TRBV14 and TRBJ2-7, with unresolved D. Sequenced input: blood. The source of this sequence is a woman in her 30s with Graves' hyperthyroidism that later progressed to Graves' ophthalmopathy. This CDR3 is CASSQDTYEQYF. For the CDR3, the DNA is TGTGCCAGCAGCCAAGACACCTACGAGCAGTACTTC. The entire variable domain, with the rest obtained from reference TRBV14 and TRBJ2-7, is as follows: EAGVTQFPSHSVIEKGQTVTLRCDPISGHDNLYWYRRVMGKEIKFLLHFVKESKQDESGMPNNRFLAERTGGTYSTLKVQPAELEDSGVYFCASSQDTYEQYFGPGTRLTVT.